The rows below give T cell receptor beta chains drawn from one sample of a study of CD8 T cells in Susac syndrome. MiXCR was run by TCRdb on the immunoSEQ multiplex PCR reads, yielding one entry per CDR3 protein. Among about 210,000 distinct CDR3 sequences listed, about 95% were seen once. The source material was CD4+ T cells from PBMCs. Receptors originate from a human donor with Susac syndrome. Each CDR3 is given with its conserved first and last residue. The D gene is left open where the match is weak. Clone size appears in some rows only: once, few, many, or a class for an expanded clone.

>TRBJ2-2|.|.|16|TRBV12-3/TRBV12-4
CASSLDRGSNTGELFF
TGTGCCAGCAGTTTAGATCGGGGTTCGAACACCGGGGAGCTGTTTTTT
>TRBJ1-1|.|TRBD1|15|TRBV14
CASSLRTGRYTEAFF
TGTGCCAGCAGCCTGAGGACAGGGCGTTACACTGAAGCTTTCTTT
>TRBJ1-2|.|.|16|TRBV7-8
CASSLAQGHPYYGYTF
TGTGCCAGCAGCTTAGCGCAGGGGCATCCCTACTATGGCTACACCTTC
>TRBJ1-2|.|.|14|TRBV6-6
CASRPRGSNYGYTF
TGTGCCAGCAGACCCCGGGGTTCTAACTATGGCTACACCTTC
>TRBJ1-5|.|TRBD1|15|TRBV12-3/TRBV12-4
CASSLETGGLQPQHF
TGTGCCAGCAGTTTGGAAACAGGGGGCCTACAGCCCCAGCATTTT
>TRBJ2-7|once|.|15|TRBV11-1
CASSSTKHQADEQYF
TGTGCCAGCAGCAGCACTAAACACCAGGCCGACGAGCAGTACTTC
>TRBJ2-2|.|.|15|TRBV4-3
CASSQVASDTGELFF
TGCGCCAGCAGCCAAGTGGCCAGTGACACCGGGGAGCTGTTTTTT
>TRBJ1-5|.|.|14|TRBV19
CASRDSHSNQPQHF
TGTGCCAGCAGAGACAGTCATAGCAATCAGCCCCAGCATTTT
>TRBJ1-3|.|.|13|TRBV2
CASSGATGNTIYF
TGTGCCAGCAGTGGGGCTACTGGAAACACCATATATTTT
>TRBJ1-5|.|.|15|TRBV7-2
CASSLVGSTDQPQHF
TGTGCCAGCAGCTTAGTCGGCAGCACAGATCAGCCCCAGCATTTT
>TRBJ1-5|.|.|14|TRBV5-6
CASSFGGTDQPQHF
TGTGCCAGCAGCTTCGGGGGGACGGATCAGCCCCAGCATTTT
>TRBJ1-1|once|.|13|TRBV6-1
CASSDGFNTEAFF
TGTGCCAGCAGTGACGGGTTCAACACTGAAGCTTTCTTT
>TRBJ1-2|.|.|14|TRBV4-1
CASSQEGAYYGYTF
TGCGCCAGCAGCCAAGAGGGCGCCTACTATGGCTACACCTTC
>TRBJ1-2|.|TRBD1|13|TRBV27
CASSGTGLYGYTF
TGTGCCAGCAGTGGGACAGGCCTCTATGGCTACACCTTC
>TRBJ1-4|.|.|14|TRBV5-1
CASSLGGENEKLFF
TGCGCCAGCAGCTTGGGGGGGGAAAATGAAAAACTGTTTTTT
>TRBJ1-2|.|.|14|TRBV7-2
CASSAGVDNYGYTF
TGTGCCAGCAGCGCGGGGGTGGATAACTATGGCTACACCTTC
>TRBJ1-6|.|.|15|TRBV2
CAGRGRGFRNSPLHF
TGTGCCGGCCGCGGGAGGGGATTCCGTAATTCACCCCTCCACTTT
>TRBJ2-7|.|.|13|TRBV30
CAWSRDTTYEQYF
TGTGCCTGGAGCCGGGACACCACCTACGAGCAGTACTTC
>TRBJ2-5|.|TRBD1|14|TRBV30
CAWSVRTGKETQYF
TGTGCCTGGAGTGTTCGGACAGGGAAAGAGACCCAGTACTTC
>TRBJ2-6|.|TRBD2|17|TRBV5-1
CASSFSGGARGANVLTF
TGCGCCAGCAGCTTTAGCGGGGGGGCGAGGGGGGCCAACGTCCTGACTTTC
>TRBJ2-1|.|.|15|TRBV9
CASSDRQTPYNEQFF
TGTGCCAGCAGCGATCGCCAAACCCCCTACAATGAGCAGTTCTTC
>TRBJ1-6|.|.|19|TRBV4-3
CASSQRIQGRAEGNSPLHF
TGCGCCAGCAGCCAGAGGATCCAGGGTAGGGCGGAAGGGAATTCACCCCTCCACTTT
>TRBJ2-7|.|.|13|TRBV27
CASSLNRAYEQYF
TGTGCCAGCAGTTTAAACAGAGCCTACGAGCAGTACTTC
>TRBJ1-2|.|TRBD1|15|TRBV30
CAWSVPDRWDYGYTF
TGTGCCTGGAGTGTCCCGGACAGGTGGGACTATGGCTACACCTTC
>TRBJ1-1|.|TRBD1|16|TRBV19
CASSMPGQGMQTEAFF
TGTGCCAGTAGTATGCCGGGACAGGGGATGCAGACTGAAGCTTTCTTT
>TRBJ1-1|.|.|18|TRBV3-1
CASSQEFLVRGANTEAFF
TGTGCCAGCAGCCAAGAATTCCTTGTTAGAGGGGCGAACACTGAAGCTTTCTTT
>TRBJ1-6|.|.|14|TRBV27
CASTLAQGVSPLHF
TGTGCCAGCACCCTCGCACAGGGTGTGTCACCCCTCCACTTT
>TRBJ2-7|.|TRBD2|18|TRBV7-6
CASSPIQRGVLSSYEQYF
TGTGCCAGCAGCCCCATCCAGCGGGGGGTTCTAAGCTCCTACGAGCAGTACTTC
>TRBJ1-1|.|.|14|TRBV2
CASSEVTENTEAFF
TGTGCCAGCAGTGAAGTGACAGAGAACACTGAAGCTTTCTTT
>TRBJ2-7|.|.|16|TRBV3-1
CASSQDPRLSSYEQYF
TGTGCCAGCAGCCAAGATCCCAGACTAAGCTCCTACGAGCAGTACTTC
>TRBJ1-2|.|.|14|TRBV7-9
CATQPLGGDYGYTF
TGTGCCACCCAACCCCTCGGGGGAGACTATGGCTACACCTTC
>TRBJ2-1|.|.|12|TRBV7-2
CASSSAGGPSFF
TGTGCCAGCAGCTCGGCCGGGGGGCCGAGCTTCTTC
>TRBJ1-2|once|TRBD1|14|TRBV7-8
CASSSDRDRYGYTF
TGTGCCAGCAGTTCTGACAGGGACCGCTATGGCTACACCTTC
>TRBJ1-2|.|.|13|TRBV27
CASTCVGCYGYTF
TGTGCCAGCACCTGTGTAGGGTGCTATGGCTACACCTTC
>TRBJ2-2|.|TRBD1|15|TRBV7-2
CASSGRQGVGGELFF
TGTGCCAGCAGCGGAAGACAGGGGGTAGGCGGGGAGCTGTTTTTT
>TRBJ2-1|.|.|12|TRBV30
CAWSPAHNEQFF
TGTGCCTGGAGTCCTGCCCACAATGAGCAGTTCTTC
>TRBJ2-5|.|.|14|TRBV20-1
CSASQTVMRETQYF
TGCAGTGCTAGCCAGACAGTAATGCGGGAGACCCAGTACTTC
>TRBJ1-1|.|.|14|TRBV6-5
CASSIYREVTEAFF
TGTGCCAGCAGTATCTACAGGGAAGTCACTGAAGCTTTCTTT
>TRBJ2-1|.|TRBD2|17|TRBV4-1
CASSPAWTSGGASEQFF
TGCGCCAGCAGCCCAGCTTGGACTAGCGGGGGGGCCAGTGAGCAGTTCTTC
>TRBJ2-1|.|TRBD2|16|TRBV5-1
CASSHQTSGGAGEQFF
TGCGCCAGCAGCCACCAGACTAGCGGGGGGGCGGGGGAGCAGTTCTTC
>TRBJ1-2|once|.|13|TRBV24-1
CATSDDRDYGYTF
TGTGCCACCAGTGACGACAGAGACTATGGCTACACCTTC
>TRBJ1-2|few|TRBD1|12|TRBV19
CATMDRGLGYTF
TGTGCCACAATGGACAGGGGGCTTGGCTACACCTTC
>TRBJ1-1|.|.|13|TRBV4-2
CASSQDLPAGAFF
TGTGCCAGCAGCCAAGATCTGCCGGCGGGAGCTTTCTTT
>TRBJ2-1|.|TRBD2|17|TRBV19
CASSLRLAGVSYNEQFF
TGTGCCAGTAGTTTACGACTAGCGGGGGTTTCCTACAATGAGCAGTTCTTC
>TRBJ1-2|.|.|13|TRBV6-5
CASSYEVGDGYTF
TGTGCCAGCAGTTACGAGGTGGGGGATGGCTACACCTTC